These 11 T cell receptor beta chains originate from one sample sequenced in a study of regulatory T cells in long-lasting Graves disease. Arm-PCR of CDR3 regions and iRepertoire HTBI primers were used to build TCR beta libraries. In TCRdb, the multiplex PCR reads were re-called with MiXCR into one record per CDR3 protein. The sample includes roughly 500,000 distinct CDR3 sequences, roughly 13% of them seen just once. Stated time point: newly diagnosed GD, antithyroid drugs for less than 3 months. With RNA extracted from PBMCs as input, the TCR library was made. The data also belong to a second study, concerning T cells in Graves' hyperthyroidism and ophthalmopathy.

The source was peripheral blood mononuclear cells (PBMCs), collected at new diagnosis, from a patient treated with antithyroid drugs. These receptors originate from a man aged 25-40 years with Graves disease.

This clonotype was seen ten or more times. The chain carries TRBV20-1 and TRBJ2-2; TRBD2 matches 7 bases. V lost 5 bases, J lost 1 base, and 13 bases stayed unmatched. The germline gives CDR1 DFQATT, CDR2 SNEGSKA (reference sequence). This CDR3 contains 17 residues. For the CDR3, the DNA is TGCAGTGCTCTATGTCTGGGGAGCGGGGTGAACACCGGGGAGCTGTTTTTT. Translating gives CSALCLGSGVNTGELFF.

This clonotype has just a few counts. The rearrangement joins TRBV12-3 or TRBV12-4 to TRBJ2-3; D might be TRBD1 or TRBD2, each matching 5 bases. The length of the CDR3 is 12 residues. CDR3 bases: TGTAATCACGTCGGGGCGTCAGATACGCAGTATTTT. The encoded protein is CNHVGASDTQYF.

This clonotype was observed many times. The CDR3 region has the DNA TGTGCCAGCAGTGCGGACCAGGACGAGCAGTACTTC. Translated, it gives CASSADQDEQYF. The rearrangement uses TRBV2 and TRBJ2-7; no clear D. V was clipped by 4 bases and J by 5 bases, with 9 bases between them. The CDR3 consists of 12 residues. CDR1 and CDR2 from the germline V gene are SNHLY and FYNNEI.

This clonotype was detected ten times or more. The chain is built from TRBV29-1 and TRBJ2-5; 9 bases are shared with TRBD2. In germline, CDR1 is SQVTM, CDR2 ANQGSEA. The V segment lost 4 bases and the J segment 9 bases; nucleotides outside the gene matches: 18. There are 16 residues in the CDR3. The CDR3, as DNA: TGCAGCGTTGCTATCCGCCAAGTGCGGGAGGGCCCGTCCCAGTACTTC. Amino acid sequence: CSVAIRQVREGPSQYF. The variable domain in full, with the rest retrieved from reference TRBV29-1 and TRBJ2-5, is SAVISQKPSRDICQRGTSLTIQCQVDSQVTMMFWYRQQPGQSLTLIATANQGSEATYESGFVIDKFPISRPNLTFSTLTVSNMSPEDSSIYLCSVAIRQVREGPSQYFGPGTRLLVL.

The chain links TRBV7-8 to TRBJ1-3; no firm D call. Trimming took off 5 bases at V and 10 bases at J, with 15 bases between the two ends. Looked up from germline, CDR1 is SGHVS and CDR2 is FQNEAQ. The CDR3 contains 13 residues. CDR3 sequence (DNA): TGTGCCAGCAGCCAGACCCCAGACACGACCATATATTTT. Translation: CASSQTPDTTIYF.

This clonotype has ten or more counts. This chain joins TRBV12-3 or TRBV12-4 and TRBJ2-6; D gene unclear. Trimming removed 8 bases at V and 0 bases at J, with 8 bases between. This CDR3 has 14 residues. CDR3 sequence reads: CASGVDSGANVLTF. DNA for the CDR3: TGTGCCAGCGGCGTAGACTCTGGGGCCAACGTCCTGACTTTC.

There are many counts of this clonotype. The rearrangement links TRBV12-3 or TRBV12-4 to TRBJ2-7, with D possibly matching TRBD2 (6 bases). The CDR3 has 14 amino acids. Trimming left V 7 bases short and J 1 base short, with 14 bases between. CDR3 coding DNA: TGTGCCAGCAACTTCGGGACTCGATCCTACGAGCAGTACTTC. Its translation: CASNFGTRSYEQYF.

Many counts were recorded for this clonotype. The rearrangement joins TRBV20-1 to TRBJ2-1; D may be TRBD1 (5 bases). V lost 3 bases and J lost 8, with 17 bases in between. The CDR3 is made up of 14 amino acids. Germline assignment: CDR1 DFQATT and CDR2 SNEGSKA (reference sequence). The CDR3 DNA sequence: TGCAGTGCTAGTCAGTACAATGCCAGGGATGAGCAGTTCTTC. The encoded protein is CSASQYNARDEQFF.

Ten or more counts support this clonotype. The chain is built from TRBV19 and TRBJ2-1, with D possibly being TRBD2 (6 bases). V dropped 9 bases and J dropped 9 bases, with 33 bases sitting between them. CDR3 length: 18 amino acids. Germline lookup yields CDR1 LNHDA and CDR2 SQIVND (reference sequence). The CDR3 protein is CASRWEGTRAGKPSEQFF. CDR3 sequence (DNA): TGTGCCAGCAGATGGGAAGGGACCCGTGCGGGGAAACCCAGTGAGCAGTTCTTC.

This clonotype has more than one count but fewer than ten. The J gene is TRBJ2-5, the V gene TRBV12-3 or TRBV12-4; D is perhaps TRBD2 (5 bases). V was clipped by 6 bases and J by 9 bases, with 14 bases between them. The CDR3 spans 12 residues. CDR3 sequence: CASRGSGVAQYF. CDR3 bases: TGTGCCAGCAGAGGGAGCGGTGTGGCCCAGTACTTC.

This clonotype has at least ten counts. The chain couples TRBV11-2 to TRBJ1-3; a weak D match, TRBD1 (5 bases). V was clipped by 5 bases and J by 0 bases, with 23 bases between them. Germline V CDR1 and CDR2: SGHAT, FQNNGV. The CDR3 runs to 19 residues. The CDR3 DNA reads TGTGCCAGCAGCCTAACCTCTTGGGGACCCCCGAGCTCTGGAAACACCATATATTTT. Translation gives CASSLTSWGPPSSGNTIYF.